This T cell receptor (beta chain) comes out of a study of T cell clonality in common variable immunodeficiency. This table comes from immunoSEQ multiplex PCR, and its TCRdb copy is limited to in-frame clones, with some not included. The sample has around 40,000 clones, none seen only once. Study results and caveats: The cause of increased CVID clonality remains unclear without subpopulation sequencing. CVID subjects shared fewer TCRbeta clones than healthy controls did.

This clone was counted many times. Its antigen remains unidentified. The read terminates 3 residues before the CDR3 end, so the remaining end is supplied by the germline J gene. Per germline, CDR1 SGHNT and CDR2 YENEEA. Unmatched junction bases numbered 5, after V lost 5 bases and J lost 2 bases. The CDR3 length is 14 residues. The V call is TRBV11-3, the J call TRBJ2-5; 7 bases align to TRBD1. The TCR was taken from a person aged 18 to 70 in good health. Sequenced sample: peripheral blood mononuclear cells. The CDR3 spells CASSPGTVQETQYF. The sequenced part of the CDR3 DNA is TGTGCCAGCAGCCCGGGGACAGTACAAGAGACC.